These T cell receptor beta chains were read from a single sample in a study of T cells and copy number aberrations in small-cell lung cancer. TCRdb's copy holds only in-frame clones and misses some; the assay was immunoSEQ multiplex PCR. The table includes approximately 2,500 clones, roughly 80% detected once. Material: normal tissue next to the tumor. Receptors were obtained from a man aged 55-75 years with small cell lung cancer. Both conserved end residues are part of each CDR3. D genes are given only for firm matches. Clone sizes are given selectively: once, few, many, or a class where the clone is expanded.

V gene	J gene	clone size	D gene	CDR3 DNA	CDR3 protein
TRBV5-1	TRBJ1-1	-	TRBD1	TGCGCCAGCGAGGAGGGACAGGGATTCACTGAAGCTTTCTTT	CASEEGQGFTEAFF
TRBV28	TRBJ2-7	-	TRBD1	TGTGCCAGCAGCTACACCGGGACAGGGGCAAACTACGAGCAGTACTTC	CASSYTGTGANYEQYF
TRBV28	TRBJ2-7	-	-	TGTGCCAGCAGTTCCCTAGGGAGTTTGGTACCTTACGAGCAGTACTTC	CASSSLGSLVPYEQYF
TRBV27	TRBJ2-7	large	-	TGTGCCATCAAACAGGGATACGAGCAGTACTTC	CAIKQGYEQYF
TRBV27	TRBJ2-1	-	-	TGTGCCAGCCGCGTGAGAGTGGGCAATGAGCAGTTCTTC	CASRVRVGNEQFF
TRBV14	TRBJ1-3	few	-	TGTGCCAGCAGCCCCAGGACGGTCGGCTCTGGAAACACCATATATTTT	CASSPRTVGSGNTIYF
TRBV19	TRBJ2-3	-	-	TGTGCCAGTAGCTTGCGTACCTCACGGACAGATACGCAGTATTTT	CASSLRTSRTDTQYF
TRBV15	TRBJ2-5	-	-	TGTGCCACCAGCAGACTTCGGAACTTGCAAGAGACCCAGTACTTC	CATSRLRNLQETQYF
TRBV21-1	TRBJ2-2	once	-	TGTGCCAGCAGCAACGGGACAGAGAACACCGGGGAGCTGTTTTTT	CASSNGTENTGELFF
TRBV27	TRBJ2-1	-	-	TGTGCCAGCAGTTTAGGCTACAATGAGCAGTTCTTC	CASSLGYNEQFF
TRBV27	TRBJ2-7	-	-	TGTGCCAGCAGCACGGGGCGGAACGAGCAGTACTTC	CASSTGRNEQYF
TRBV4-1	TRBJ1-5	-	-	TGCGCCAGCAGCCAAGTACAGGGTAGCAATCAGCCCCAGCATTTT	CASSQVQGSNQPQHF
TRBV18	TRBJ1-4	-	-	TGTGCCAGCTCACCACCGATGGTTGAAAAACTGTTTTTT	CASSPPMVEKLFF
TRBV4-1	TRBJ2-2	-	-	TGCGCCAGTAGCCAAGCTATGGGTGGCACCGGGGAGCTGTTTTTT	CASSQAMGGTGELFF
TRBV4-1	TRBJ1-2	-	-	TGCGCCAGCAGCCAAGACAGGGCGAATGGCTACACCTTC	CASSQDRANGYTF
TRBV9	TRBJ2-3	-	-	TGTGCCAGCGCAGGGAACACAGATACGCAGTATTTT	CASAGNTDTQYF
TRBV9	TRBJ2-5	-	-	TGTGCCAGCAGCGCGCGGAGGGACGGTCAAGAGACCCAGTACTTC	CASSARRDGQETQYF
TRBV28	TRBJ2-7	few	-	TGTGCCAGCAGGTCCGGGAGCCGCCAGGAGCAGTACTTC	CASRSGSRQEQYF
TRBV6-1	TRBJ1-2	-	TRBD1	TGTGCCAGCAGTGACGCCGGGACAGACCCTAACTATGGCTACACCTTC	CASSDAGTDPNYGYTF
TRBV27	TRBJ1-2	-	-	TGTGCCAGCAGTTTCCTGCCAAAACAGGGCCCGGGCGGCTACACCTTC	CASSFLPKQGPGGYTF
TRBV7-7	TRBJ2-5	-	-	TGTGCTAGCAGCCCCACGGGGCAATCGGAGACCCAGTACTTC	CASSPTGQSETQYF
TRBV7-6	TRBJ2-3	few	TRBD2	TGTGCCAGCAGCTTATCAGCGGGGGAAGGGAATACGCAGTATTTT	CASSLSAGEGNTQYF
TRBV18	TRBJ2-1	-	-	TGTGCCAGCTCACCTACCGGGACCGGCTCCTACAATGAGCAGTTCTTC	CASSPTGTGSYNEQFF
TRBV9	TRBJ2-3	-	TRBD1	TGTGCCAGCAGCCCCAGCGGGCAGGGGGCGGATACGCAGTATTTT	CASSPSGQGADTQYF
TRBV6-6	TRBJ1-1	once	-	TGTGCCAGCAATCGGGGGGCGAACACTGAAGCTTTCTTT	CASNRGANTEAFF
TRBV7-9	TRBJ2-7	-	-	TGTGCCAGCAGCTTAGGTCGGGGAGAGCAGTACTTC	CASSLGRGEQYF
TRBV18	TRBJ1-4	-	-	TGTGCCAGCTCACCCCCGGGGGCAGGGCGGAGTAATGAAAAACTGTTTTTT	CASSPPGAGRSNEKLFF
TRBV10-1	TRBJ1-1	-	-	TGCGCCAGCAGTATGGACATGAACACTGAAGCTTTCTTT	CASSMDMNTEAFF
TRBV4-1	TRBJ2-7	-	-	TGCGCCAGCAGCCAAGAAAGAAGTTGGGAGAGCTCCTACGAGCAGTACTTC	CASSQERSWESSYEQYF
TRBV11-2	TRBJ1-4	-	-	TGTGCCAGCAGCTTAGACGGGGCACGAGAAAAACTGTTTTTT	CASSLDGAREKLFF
TRBV6-1	TRBJ1-1	once	-	TGTGCCAGCAGGCCCGGGACATGGAGTGGGACTGAAGCTTTCTTT	CASRPGTWSGTEAFF
TRBV5-1	TRBJ2-7	-	TRBD1	TGCGCCAGCAGCTTTCGGACAGGGAACTACGAGCAGTACTTC	CASSFRTGNYEQYF
TRBV6-5	TRBJ2-1	-	TRBD2	TGTGCCAGCAGACCCGGGGGGACCGAGCAGTTCTTC	CASRPGGTEQFF